This T cell receptor beta chain stems from a study of OX40 agonist ivuxolimab in advanced cancers. Background on the study: Subjects had a mean age of roughly 57 years, with a range of 23 to 79; approximately 83% were male. The study reported partial responses in three patients: one hepatocellular carcinoma, two cutaneous melanoma.

Of note for this clone: Its antigen is as yet unknown.

Assay: immunoSEQ multiplex PCR; the TCRdb copy retains only in-frame clones and omits some. The sample lists approximately 82,000 clones, about 90% seen once, with 9% to 10% in the top ten. Sampling times: baseline, cycle 4 day 1, cycle 7 day 1. Broader study findings: CD8+ T cells (on average) carried more expanded clones than CD4+ T cells.

J lost 6 bases, V lost 5 bases, and 4 bases had no gene match. The CDR3 runs to 13 residues. Germline-derived CDR1 and CDR2 are SGHAT and FQDESV (reference sequence). This TCR came from an adult with an advanced solid tumor such as melanoma, head and neck, liver or kidney cancer. The rearrangement uses TRBV11-1 and TRBJ2-7; 10 nucleotides agree with TRBD1. This sample comprised CD4+ or CD8+ T cells sorted from blood, obtained in a trial of the OX40 agonist ivuxolimab. CDR3 in amino acids: CASSPGTGAEQYF. The CDR3 DNA follows: TGTGCCAGCAGCCCCGGGACAGGGGCCGAGCAGTACTTC.